These T cell receptor beta chains were read from a single sample in a study of shared clonotypes between healthy human individuals. Generated by immunoSEQ multiplex PCR, the TCRdb table keeps only in-frame clones and is missing some. The sample holds about 1 million clones, approximately 72% seen once. Sequencing was done on a sample of memory CD4+ T cells sorted from blood. These receptors came from a man younger than 35 in good health. CDR3s include the opening cysteine and the closing phenylalanine or tryptophan. D genes are given only for firm matches. Rows may omit the clone size; those that give it use once, few, many or a size class.

j_call: TRBJ1-5; v_call: TRBV19; cdr3_length: 15; clone_size: NA; d_call: TRBD1; cdr3_aa: CASRFDDRVYQPQHF; cdr3_nt: TGTGCCAGTAGATTTGACGACAGGGTCTATCAGCCCCAGCATTTT
j_call: TRBJ2-3; v_call: TRBV6-6; cdr3_length: 13; clone_size: NA; d_call: TRBD2; cdr3_aa: CASCPGGTDTQYF; cdr3_nt: TGTGCCAGCTGTCCGGGGGGGACAGATACGCAGTATTTT
j_call: TRBJ2-3; v_call: TRBV5-6; cdr3_length: 14; clone_size: NA; d_call: TRBD2; cdr3_aa: CASQTSGSTDTQYF; cdr3_nt: TGTGCCAGCCAGACTAGCGGAAGCACAGATACGCAGTATTTT
j_call: TRBJ2-2; v_call: TRBV21-1; cdr3_length: 16; clone_size: NA; d_call: NA; cdr3_aa: CASSKSGGASTGELFF; cdr3_nt: TGTGCCAGCAGCAAATCCGGCGGGGCCTCGACCGGGGAGCTGTTTTTT
j_call: TRBJ2-5; v_call: TRBV27; cdr3_length: 16; clone_size: NA; d_call: NA; cdr3_aa: CASSSPSVRTEETQYF; cdr3_nt: TGTGCCAGCAGCTCTCCCTCCGTCCGGACAGAAGAGACCCAGTACTTC
j_call: TRBJ1-5; v_call: TRBV6-5; cdr3_length: 14; clone_size: NA; d_call: NA; cdr3_aa: CASSYSGNSQPQHF; cdr3_nt: TGTGCCAGCAGTTACTCGGGGAACAGCCAGCCCCAGCATTTT
j_call: TRBJ1-4; v_call: TRBV10-3; cdr3_length: 15; clone_size: NA; d_call: NA; cdr3_aa: CAIRPDGGANEKLFF; cdr3_nt: TGTGCCATTAGGCCGGACGGGGGGGCCAATGAAAAACTGTTTTTT
j_call: TRBJ2-1; v_call: TRBV13; cdr3_length: 11; clone_size: NA; d_call: NA; cdr3_aa: CASSPGDEQFF; cdr3_nt: TGTGCCAGCAGCCCGGGGGATGAGCAGTTCTTC
j_call: TRBJ1-1; v_call: TRBV30; cdr3_length: 15; clone_size: few; d_call: TRBD1; cdr3_aa: CAWRSRTGVNTEAFF; cdr3_nt: TGTGCCTGGAGATCCCGGACAGGAGTGAACACTGAAGCTTTCTTT
j_call: TRBJ1-6; v_call: TRBV27; cdr3_length: 16; clone_size: NA; d_call: TRBD1; cdr3_aa: CASQPALGTDNSPLHF; cdr3_nt: TGTGCCAGCCAACCGGCCCTCGGGACAGATAATTCACCCCTCCACTTT
j_call: TRBJ1-1; v_call: TRBV30; cdr3_length: 12; clone_size: few; d_call: NA; cdr3_aa: CAWSVRPTEAFF; cdr3_nt: TGTGCCTGGAGTGTACGGCCCACTGAAGCTTTCTTT
j_call: TRBJ2-1; v_call: TRBV7-6; cdr3_length: 19; clone_size: NA; d_call: TRBD2; cdr3_aa: CASSLAMGGTSGRAGEQFF; cdr3_nt: TGTGCCAGCAGCTTAGCCATGGGTGGGACTAGCGGGAGGGCCGGGGAGCAGTTCTTC
j_call: TRBJ2-7; v_call: TRBV5-1; cdr3_length: 16; clone_size: NA; d_call: TRBD2; cdr3_aa: CASSLIAGGGGYEQYF; cdr3_nt: TGCGCCAGCAGCTTAATAGCGGGAGGAGGGGGCTACGAGCAGTACTTC
j_call: TRBJ1-1; v_call: TRBV19; cdr3_length: 16; clone_size: NA; d_call: TRBD1; cdr3_aa: CASSLRTGGGNTEAFF; cdr3_nt: TGTGCCAGTAGTCTACGGACAGGCGGGGGGAACACTGAAGCTTTCTTT
j_call: TRBJ2-3; v_call: TRBV4-2; cdr3_length: 14; clone_size: NA; d_call: NA; cdr3_aa: CASSQALGGDTQYF; cdr3_nt: TGTGCCAGCAGCCAAGCGCTCGGGGGAGATACGCAGTATTTT
j_call: TRBJ2-1; v_call: TRBV30; cdr3_length: 16; clone_size: NA; d_call: NA; cdr3_aa: CAWSVLLARLDNEQFF; cdr3_nt: TGTGCCTGGAGTGTACTTTTAGCGAGATTGGACAATGAGCAGTTCTTC
j_call: TRBJ1-1; v_call: TRBV5-4; cdr3_length: 14; clone_size: NA; d_call: NA; cdr3_aa: CASSGKAMNTEAFF; cdr3_nt: TGTGCCAGCAGCGGGAAGGCCATGAACACTGAAGCTTTCTTT
j_call: TRBJ2-7; v_call: TRBV5-1; cdr3_length: 13; clone_size: NA; d_call: TRBD1; cdr3_aa: CASSSGQTGEQYF; cdr3_nt: TGCGCCAGCAGCTCGGGACAGACGGGCGAGCAGTACTTC
j_call: TRBJ2-3; v_call: TRBV4-1; cdr3_length: 16; clone_size: NA; d_call: NA; cdr3_aa: CASSQRPSTSTDTQYF; cdr3_nt: TGCGCCAGCAGCCAAAGACCCTCTACTAGCACAGATACGCAGTATTTT
j_call: TRBJ1-4; v_call: TRBV6-6; cdr3_length: 13; clone_size: NA; d_call: NA; cdr3_aa: CASSPLYNEKLFF; cdr3_nt: TGTGCCAGCAGTCCCCTTTATAATGAAAAACTGTTTTTT
j_call: TRBJ2-2; v_call: TRBV7-9; cdr3_length: 14; clone_size: NA; d_call: NA; cdr3_aa: CASTLDRWKGELFF; cdr3_nt: TGTGCCAGCACCCTCGACAGGTGGAAAGGGGAGCTGTTTTTT
j_call: TRBJ2-7; v_call: TRBV18; cdr3_length: 14; clone_size: NA; d_call: NA; cdr3_aa: CASSSRKSGDEQYF; cdr3_nt: TGTGCCAGCTCCTCCCGTAAATCGGGGGACGAGCAGTACTTC
j_call: TRBJ2-1; v_call: TRBV19; cdr3_length: 12; clone_size: NA; d_call: NA; cdr3_aa: CASSTRLAEQFF; cdr3_nt: TGTGCCAGTAGTACACGTCTAGCGGAGCAGTTCTTC
j_call: TRBJ2-2; v_call: TRBV7-2; cdr3_length: 16; clone_size: NA; d_call: NA; cdr3_aa: CASSTPGLSGAGELFF; cdr3_nt: TGTGCCAGCAGCACACCGGGTCTCTCTGGGGCCGGGGAGCTGTTTTTT
j_call: TRBJ2-1; v_call: TRBV4-3; cdr3_length: 15; clone_size: NA; d_call: NA; cdr3_aa: CASSQDGRDFYGQFF; cdr3_nt: TGCGCCAGCAGCCAGGACGGTCGGGACTTCTATGGGCAGTTCTTC